This T cell receptor beta chain was observed in a study of long-term antiretroviral therapy in people with HIV. Across the whole study: The earliest samples came about a decade before the 2015 immediate-ART recommendation.

Points on this clone: Its antigen remains unidentified.

Version v3.0 of the immunoSEQ assay ran at survey level. Measured with immunoSEQ multiplex PCR; TCRdb has only the in-frame clones, and not every one. The data show around 40,000 clones, over 75% seen once. General study results and limits: Post-ART diversity increased but stayed below transplant donor controls.

Donors needed at least one pre-ART PBMC sample plus at least two post-ART samples. This CDR3 has 12 residues. V lost 3 bases to trimming and J lost 8 bases, with 7 bases between them. The germline V gene encodes CDR1 SEHNR and CDR2 FQNEAQ (reference sequence). This receptor was taken from a man in his late teens or twenties with HIV. Sequencing was performed on unsorted PBMCs, taken 2.2 years after starting antiretroviral therapy. The chain recombines TRBV7-9 with TRBJ1-4; D remains ambiguous. The CDR3 nucleotides are TGTGCCAGCAGCTTGCGACCCGAAAAACTGTTTTTT. Translating gives CASSLRPEKLFF.